The sequence of this T cell receptor beta chain was determined in a study of shared clonotypes between healthy human individuals. Germline lookup yields CDR1 MNHEY and CDR2 SVGAGI. The length of the CDR3 is 13 residues. The V end lost 8 bases, the J end lost 1 base, and 11 bases lay between the germline ends. The table came from immunoSEQ multiplex PCR; TCRdb's copy has only in-frame clones and leaves some out. The profile shows hundreds of thousands of clones, less than 80% of them singletons. Sequenced input: memory CD4+ T cells sorted from blood. The sample's subset: CD45RA-negative fraction. This TCR came from a woman aged 25 to 39 in good health. The genes are TRBV6-5 and TRBJ1-2; no firm D call. CDR3 DNA: TGTGCCAGCGCAATTAGGGATAACTATGGCTACACCTTC. This gives the protein CASAIRDNYGYTF.